The TCR beta chain described here comes from a study of response to subunit inactivated influenza vaccine. Overall study findings and caveats: Authors proposed each seasonal influenza vaccination draws in few new T cells.

TCRdb used MiXCR to reprocess the RT-PCR reads, holding one entry per CDR3 protein. This repertoire shows 490,000 or so distinct CDR3 sequences, 6% to 9% found once; its top ten account for 10% to 15%. To note about this clonotype: The target antigen is unknown.

This CDR3 region has 12 residues. In germline, CDR1 is ENHRY, CDR2 SYGVKD. Between the trimmed V and J ends, which lost 11 bases and 6 bases, there was a span of 17 bases. This clonotype originated in a man aged 50 to 75 who received an inactivated influenza vaccine. The chain links TRBV10-3 to TRBJ2-7, with D maybe TRBD1 (5 bases). The sample here was PBMCs from blood, taken around 25 months after vaccination. This chain's CDR3 is CAVAGAMGEQYF. The DNA of the CDR3 is TGTGCCGTCGCTGGGGCTATGGGCGAGCAGTACTTC.